Only one count was recorded for the clone carrying this T cell receptor beta chain. What it binds is not known. Generation of TCR cDNA used 5'RACE template switching (which added a universal primer site and UMIs). From the 5' RACE reads, TCRdb called clonotypes with MiXCR, one entry per CDR3 protein. The data show 300,000 to 350,000 distinct CDR3 sequences, approximately 8% seen once. This sample was included in a study of T cells after yellow fever vaccination. Study-wide points: Primary-vaccination clones mostly resurfaced post-booster (96% CD4, roughly 90% CD8). Shared CD4/CD8 clonotypes were a small share, likely from convergent recombination.

V was clipped by 0 bases and J by 0 bases, with 6 bases between them. The CDR3 consists of 14 residues. Germline CDR1 is MGHDK and CDR2 is SYGVNS. The receptor's source is a man aged 18 to 35 who received the YFV17D yellow fever vaccine. The sample was PBMCs, taken about 49 days after the first yellow fever vaccination. V and J are TRBV25-1 and TRBJ2-7, with a weak D call TRBD1 (5 bases). DNA of the CDR3: TGTGCCAGCAGTGAATATGACAGCTCCTACGAGCAGTACTTC. This translates into CASSEYDSSYEQYF.